The rows below give T cell receptor beta chains drawn from one sample of a study of T cells in Graves' hyperthyroidism and ophthalmopathy. TCRdb passed the multiplex PCR reads through MiXCR, listing each CDR3 protein once. The data hold about 600,000 distinct CDR3 sequences, with 14% observed a single time. The material sequenced was blood. The receptor set was obtained from a woman aged 18-30 years with Graves' ophthalmopathy. Both conserved end residues are part of each CDR3. D genes are given only for firm matches. Some rows have no size entry. The others give once, few or many, or a class for an expanded clone.

TRBV9,few,TRBD1,TRBJ1-5,TGTGCCAGCGACACCGAGACAGGGAATCAGCCCCAGCATTTT,CASDTETGNQPQHF
TRBV19,few,-,TRBJ2-7,TGTGCCAGTAGTATTTCAGGAGATAGCTCCTACGAGCAGTACTTC,CASSISGDSSYEQYF
TRBV5-1,many,TRBD1,TRBJ1-5,TGCGCCAGCAGCTTGGGACAGGGGGGTTCTCAGCCCCAGCATTTT,CASSLGQGGSQPQHF
TRBV28,many,-,TRBJ1-1,TGTGCCAGCAGTTTAGGCCGGGGTTGGATCACTGAAGCTTTCTTT,CASSLGRGWITEAFF
TRBV5-1,many,-,TRBJ2-7,TGCGCCAGCGCCCAAGGGGGGGGTCACAGCTACGAGCAGTACTTC,CASAQGGGHSYEQYF
TRBV5-1,-,-,TRBJ2-3,TGCGCCAGCAGCTTGCATTCAGGGATTCATACGCAGTATTTT,CASSLHSGIHTQYF
TRBV2,many,-,TRBJ2-1,TGTGCCAGCAGTGTGGGTTACTCCTACAATGAGCAGTTCTTC,CASSVGYSYNEQFF
TRBV20-1,many,-,TRBJ1-5,TGCAGTGCTAGACACACAGATCAGCCCCAGCATTTT,CSARHTDQPQHF
TRBV4-1,many,-,TRBJ2-3,TGCGCCAGCAGCCAAGATACCCAAAGGGCCACAGATACGCAGTATTTT,CASSQDTQRATDTQYF
TRBV2,-,-,TRBJ2-7,TGTGCCAGCAGTGGCAGGATCCACAACTACGAGCAGTACTTC,CASSGRIHNYEQYF
TRBV7-2,many,TRBD2,TRBJ2-7,TGTGCCAGCAGCTTAGATGGGGGAGGGTTTAACGAGCAGTACTTC,CASSLDGGGFNEQYF
TRBV9,-,-,TRBJ2-3,TGTGCCAGCAGCGTAGACGTATCCCCGACGGGTACCAGCACAGATACGCAGTATTTT,CASSVDVSPTGTSTDTQYF
TRBV2,-,-,TRBJ1-5,TGTGCCAGCAGTCCAGTGAGGACGAGCAATCAGCCCCAGCATTTT,CASSPVRTSNQPQHF
TRBV27,few,TRBD2,TRBJ2-5,TGTGCCAGCACCTTAGCGGGAGATTGGTACTTC,CASTLAGDWYF
TRBV6-1,few,TRBD2,TRBJ2-1,TGTGCCAGCAGCTCGGGACTAGCGGGAATCCATGAGCAGTTCTTC,CASSSGLAGIHEQFF
TRBV11-2,many,-,TRBJ2-1,TGTGCCAGCAGCTTAAACCGGGTACTCAATGAGCAGTTCTTC,CASSLNRVLNEQFF
TRBV6-5,many,TRBD2,TRBJ2-7,TGTGCCAGCAGTTACGGCGGGAGGGCCTGGCAGTACTTC,CASSYGGRAWQYF
TRBV7-3,many,TRBD2,TRBJ2-1,TGTGCCAGCAGCTTCTCCACTAGCGGTTCCCAGCAGTTCTTC,CASSFSTSGSQQFF
TRBV6-6,many,-,TRBJ2-7,TGTGCCAGCAGTTACTCCACCCTTCGGACGGCGAAGGGCTACGAGCAGTACTTC,CASSYSTLRTAKGYEQYF
TRBV7-8,many,TRBD1,TRBJ1-5,TGTGCCAGCAGCCGCACCGTGCCCGGGTCCCTGAGACAGGGGCCCCAGCATTTT,CASSRTVPGSLRQGPQHF
TRBV4-1,-,-,TRBJ2-1,-,CASSQDFAGGSFF
TRBV7-2,many,-,TRBJ1-2,TGTGCCAGCAGCATAGGGGGAACCTATGGCTACACCTTC,CASSIGGTYGYTF
TRBV18,-,TRBD2,TRBJ2-3,TGTGCCAGCTCACCACAAGGACTAGCGGGAATTGGAGGCACAGATACGCAGTATTTT,CASSPQGLAGIGGTDTQYF
TRBV20-1,-,TRBD1,TRBJ1-2,TGCAGTGCTAGAGACCTTGACAGGGGGTTCTATGGCTACACCTTC,CSARDLDRGFYGYTF
TRBV11-3,few,-,TRBJ2-1,TGTGCCAGCAGCCAGGGACCCGACAATGAGCAGTTCTTC,CASSQGPDNEQFF
TRBV7-2,few,-,TRBJ1-1,TGTGCCAGCAGCTTAAACGAAGGCACTGAAGCTTTCTTT,CASSLNEGTEAFF
TRBV14,-,-,TRBJ2-3,TGTGCCAGCAGCCGGACCACCGGGACTTACACAGATACGCAGTATTTT,CASSRTTGTYTDTQYF
TRBV29-1,many,-,TRBJ2-7,TGCAGCGTTGGGACACACTTGAGCTCCTACGAGCAGTACTTC,CSVGTHLSSYEQYF
TRBV20-1,-,TRBD2,TRBJ2-7,TGCAGTGCTAGTCCTTTCGGGGGGGATGAATCCCCCTACGAGCAGTACTTC,CSASPFGGDESPYEQYF
TRBV4-2,once,-,TRBJ1-6,TGTGCCAGCAGCCAAGATTCAGGGGCCTCTTTCCCCCTCCACTTT,CASSQDSGASFPLHF
TRBV29-1,few,-,TRBJ2-7,TGCAGCGTTGAAGCACTGCGCGGAACCTACGAGCAGTACTTC,CSVEALRGTYEQYF
TRBV2,many,TRBD1,TRBJ2-1,TGTGCCAGCAGTTTAGGACAGGGGATGGAGAATGAGCAGTTCTTC,CASSLGQGMENEQFF
TRBV6-1,once,TRBD1,TRBJ1-4,TGTGCCAGCAGTGGTCCCGGGACAGGGGAAGAAAAACTGTTTTTT,CASSGPGTGEEKLFF
TRBV18,many,-,TRBJ2-1,TGTGCCAGCTCACCTCAGACAGGCCTCTCCTACAATGAGCAGTTCTTC,CASSPQTGLSYNEQFF
TRBV12-3/TRBV12-4,-,TRBD2,TRBJ2-2,TGTGCCAGCAGTTTAGCGGGGACTATCTACACCGGGGAGCTGTTTTTT,CASSLAGTIYTGELFF
TRBV5-4,many,TRBD1,TRBJ2-1,TGTGCCAGCAGCCGGGACAGCTCCTACAATGAGCAGTTCTTC,CASSRDSSYNEQFF
TRBV29-1,many,-,TRBJ1-4,TGCAGCGTGAACAGTGCAACTAATGAAAAACTGTTTTTT,CSVNSATNEKLFF
TRBV7-9,-,TRBD1,TRBJ2-7,TGTGCCAGCAGCTTACCCGAGTGGGACAGGGACTACGAGCAGTACTTC,CASSLPEWDRDYEQYF
TRBV2,-,-,TRBJ2-7,TGTGCCAGCAGGAGGGAGCAGTACTTC,CASRREQYF
TRBV15,-,-,TRBJ2-1,TGTGCCACCAGCGGCCGACTCGGAAGCTCCTACAATGAGCAGTTCTTC,CATSGRLGSSYNEQFF
TRBV12-3/TRBV12-4,many,-,TRBJ2-7,TGTGCCAGCAGTCAGAGGGGGTACGAGCAGTACTTC,CASSQRGYEQYF
TRBV6-2/TRBV6-3,many,TRBD1,TRBJ1-2,TGTGCCAGCTCCAGGACAGGGGACTATGGCTACACCTTC,CASSRTGDYGYTF
TRBV7-6,-,TRBD1,TRBJ2-5,TGTGCCAGCAGCTTTAGGACAGGGGGCCATAATCAAGAGACCCAGTACTTC,CASSFRTGGHNQETQYF
TRBV10-3,-,-,TRBJ2-1,TGTGCCATCAGTGCGTCGGCGGGTTTTCTTTACAATGAGCAGTTCTTC,CAISASAGFLYNEQFF
TRBV2,many,-,TRBJ2-1,TGTGCCAGCAGTGCGCTCCGGGGTAGGGTATACAATGAGCAGTTCTTC,CASSALRGRVYNEQFF
TRBV28,many,TRBD1,TRBJ2-7,TGTGCCAGCAGTTTTCCTGACAGGGGAAGACCCTACGAGCAGTACTTC,CASSFPDRGRPYEQYF
TRBV30,many,-,TRBJ2-5,TGTGCCTGGAGTGAGGGGTCGGGAGCCAAAGAGACCCAGTACTTC,CAWSEGSGAKETQYF
TRBV20-1,-,TRBD1,TRBJ1-5,TGCAGTGCTAGTGGGAGGGACAGAAATCAGCCCCAGCATTTT,CSASGRDRNQPQHF
TRBV6-2/TRBV6-3,many,TRBD2,TRBJ2-7,TGTGCCAGCAGTAACCCTCTGCGGGAGGGCCGGAACGAGCAGTACTTC,CASSNPLREGRNEQYF
TRBV25-1,-,TRBD1,TRBJ2-7,TGTGCCAGCAGTGAATTCGGGACAGGCACCTACGAGCAGTACTTC,CASSEFGTGTYEQYF
TRBV6-1,few,-,TRBJ2-2,TGTGCCAGCCAGAACACCGGGGAGCTGTTTTTT,CASQNTGELFF